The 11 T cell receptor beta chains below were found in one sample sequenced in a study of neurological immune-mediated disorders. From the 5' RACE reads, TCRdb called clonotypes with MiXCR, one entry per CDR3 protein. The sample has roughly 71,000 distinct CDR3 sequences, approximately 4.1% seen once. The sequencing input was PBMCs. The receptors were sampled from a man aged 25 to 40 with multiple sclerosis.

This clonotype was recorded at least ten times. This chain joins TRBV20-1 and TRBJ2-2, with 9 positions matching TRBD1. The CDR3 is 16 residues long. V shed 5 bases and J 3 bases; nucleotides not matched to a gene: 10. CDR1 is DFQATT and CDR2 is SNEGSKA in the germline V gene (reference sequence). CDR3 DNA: TGCAGTGCTGGCGCCGTACAGGGGGCTTACACCGGGGAGCTGTTTTTT. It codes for CSAGAVQGAYTGELFF.

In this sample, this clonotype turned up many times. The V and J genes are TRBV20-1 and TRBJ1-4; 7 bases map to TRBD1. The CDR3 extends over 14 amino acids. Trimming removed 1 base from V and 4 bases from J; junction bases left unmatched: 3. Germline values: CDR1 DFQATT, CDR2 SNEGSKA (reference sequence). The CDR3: CSARGAGGNEKLFF. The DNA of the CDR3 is TGCAGTGCTAGAGGGGCAGGGGGTAATGAAAAACTGTTTTTT.

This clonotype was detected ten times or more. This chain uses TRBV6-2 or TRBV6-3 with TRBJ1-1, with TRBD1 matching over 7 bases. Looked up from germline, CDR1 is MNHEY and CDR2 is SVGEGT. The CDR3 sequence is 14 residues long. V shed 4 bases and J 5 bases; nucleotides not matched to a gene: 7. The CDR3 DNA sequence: TGTGCCAGCAGTTTAAGGGGGCTGATTACTGAAGCTTTCTTT. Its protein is CASSLRGLITEAFF.

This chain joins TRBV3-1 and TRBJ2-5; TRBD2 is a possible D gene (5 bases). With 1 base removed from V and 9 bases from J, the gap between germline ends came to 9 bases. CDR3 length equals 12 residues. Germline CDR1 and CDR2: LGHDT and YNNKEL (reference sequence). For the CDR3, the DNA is TGTGCCAGCAGCCAAGGTCCGCGGGCCCAGTACTTC. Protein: CASSQGPRAQYF.

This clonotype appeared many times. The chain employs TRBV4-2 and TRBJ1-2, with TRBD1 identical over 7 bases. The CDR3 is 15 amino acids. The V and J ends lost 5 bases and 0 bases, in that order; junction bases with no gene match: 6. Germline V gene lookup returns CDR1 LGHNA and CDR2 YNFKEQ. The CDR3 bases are TGTGCCAGCAGCTTACCGGGACAGACTAACTATGGCTACACCTTC. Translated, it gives CASSLPGQTNYGYTF.

CDR3 sequence (DNA): TGCGCCAGCAGCCCAAGGGGAGACGGCATATATTTT. Protein sequence: CASSPRGDGIYF. The rearrangement joins TRBV5-1 to TRBJ1-3, with D possibly TRBD1 on 5 matching bases. Deletions cut 4 bases from V and 12 bases from J, with 14 bases between. The CDR3 spans 12 residues. Germline V gene lookup returns CDR1 SGHRS and CDR2 YFSETQ.

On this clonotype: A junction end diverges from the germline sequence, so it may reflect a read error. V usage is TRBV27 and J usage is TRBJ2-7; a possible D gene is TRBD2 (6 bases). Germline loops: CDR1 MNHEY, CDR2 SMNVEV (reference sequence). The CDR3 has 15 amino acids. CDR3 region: CASSLRGLSSYEQYF. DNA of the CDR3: TGTGCCAGCAGTTTACGGGGACTTAGCTCCTATGAGCAGTACTTC.

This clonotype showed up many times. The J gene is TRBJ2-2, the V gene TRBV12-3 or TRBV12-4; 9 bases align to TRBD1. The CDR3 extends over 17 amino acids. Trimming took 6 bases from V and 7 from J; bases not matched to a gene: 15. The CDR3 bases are TGTGCCAGCAGCCGCCGCCGGGACAGGGTTGGGATCGGGGAGCTGTTTTTT. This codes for CASSRRRDRVGIGELFF.

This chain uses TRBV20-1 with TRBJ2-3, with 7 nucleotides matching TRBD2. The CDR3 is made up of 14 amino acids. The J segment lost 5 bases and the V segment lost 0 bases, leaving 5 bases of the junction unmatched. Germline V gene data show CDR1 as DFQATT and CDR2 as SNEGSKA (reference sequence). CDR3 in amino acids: CSARDPAGKDTQYF. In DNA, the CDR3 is TGCAGTGCTAGAGATCCAGCGGGGAAAGATACGCAGTATTTT.

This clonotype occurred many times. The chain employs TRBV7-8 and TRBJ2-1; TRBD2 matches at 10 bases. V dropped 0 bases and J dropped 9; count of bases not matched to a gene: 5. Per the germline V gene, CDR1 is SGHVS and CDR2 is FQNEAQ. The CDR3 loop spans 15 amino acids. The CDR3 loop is CASSLAGTSESEQFF. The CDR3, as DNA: TGTGCCAGCAGCTTAGCGGGGACTAGCGAGAGTGAGCAGTTCTTC. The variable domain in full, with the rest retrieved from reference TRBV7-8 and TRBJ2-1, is GAGVSQSPRYKVAKRGQDVALRCDPISGHVSLFWYQQALGQGPEFLTYFQNEAQLDKSGLPSDRFFAERPEGSVSTLKIQRTQQEDSAVYLCASSLAGTSESEQFFGPGTRLTVL.

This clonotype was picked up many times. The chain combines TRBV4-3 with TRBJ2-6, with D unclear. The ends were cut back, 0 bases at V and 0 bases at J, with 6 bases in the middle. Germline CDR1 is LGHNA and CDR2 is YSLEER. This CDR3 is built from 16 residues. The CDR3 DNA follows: TGCGCCAGCAGCCAAGATGTCAGCTCTGGGGCCAACGTCCTGACTTTC. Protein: CASSQDVSSGANVLTF.